The clone carrying this TCR beta chain was counted many times. CD8+CD57+ cell expansion, shown by flow cytometry, had occurred in the patients selected for sequencing. The sample originates from a study of CD8+CD57+ T cells in acquired aplastic anemia. The use of genomic DNA as template underpinned the TCR beta VDJ and CDR3 profiling. TCRdb reprocessed the reads via MiXCR and lists one record per CDR3 protein. This repertoire shows roughly 290,000 distinct CDR3 sequences, about 50% found once; its top ten account for 1% to 1.5%. CDR1 is LNHDA and CDR2 is SQIVND in the germline V gene (reference sequence). This CDR3 has 16 amino acids. J lost 0 bases, V lost 8 bases, and 5 bases had no gene match.

The sequencing sample was made of sorted CD4+, CD8+, or CD8+CD57+ T cells (not recorded which) from PBMCs. This receptor was identified in a human donor with aplastic anemia. V and J are TRBV19 and TRBJ2-1; 12 bases line up with TRBD2. The DNA of the CDR3 is TGTGCCAGTTCTAGCGGGAGGGGGACCTCCTACAATGAGCAGTTCTTC. Amino acids: CASSSGRGTSYNEQFF.